The sequence of this TCR beta chain was determined in a study of blood T cell repertoires in COVID-19 (dated by TCRdb to between 2020 and 2021). Looking at the study overall: Samples from collaborators originated in the United States, Italy and Spain and spanned both the acute and convalescent phases of COVID-19. The material from the prospective study consisted of cDNA or gDNA derived from T cells, B-cell-depleted T cells, or PBMCs. Deeply sampled blood TCRbeta repertoires from subjects exposed to, actively infected with, or recovered from COVID-19 were included in the dataset. The repertoires were made available in a free public database intended to serve as a resource for research on the immune response to SARS-CoV-2. The samples were drawn from two sources: the first 160 participants of the ongoing ImmuneRACE study, and fewer than 1,500 subjects contributed by 6 global collaborators. Nearly every sample came with metadata listing a de-identified subject ID, COVID-19 status, age in years and sex. HLA class I and class II types, where available, came from metadata supplied by the sample provider rather than from assay-based typing.

Each collaborating institution followed its own protocols to collect whole blood in K2EDTA tubes. For TCRbeta analysis, collaborator samples were shipped as frozen whole blood, as isolated PBMCs, or as DNA extracted from either sample type. CDR1 and CDR2 were assigned from the germline V gene as SGHRS and YFSETQ. The CDR3 runs 13 residues from the cysteine to the phenylalanine. Solely the CDR3 DNA is kept, with 39 bases framed from the first base. Deletion took 0 bases off V and 0 bases off J, with a span of 4 bases between the germline ends. TCRbeta CDR3 regions were amplified from genomic DNA using the immunoSEQ Assay, a bias-controlled multiplex PCR. For the original study's pipeline: The number of nucleated cells in each sample was estimated from the amplification of reference gene primers within the assay. To quantify the absolute abundance of each unique TCRbeta CDR3 rearrangement, sequence reads were collapsed and filtered. For each sample, productive Simpson clonality was calculated by taking the square root of Simpson's diversity index across productive rearrangements. Not all clones reach the TCRdb copy of this immuneACCESS table, which keeps in-frame sequences only. Checked studies attribute under half of the gap to unresolved V genes and leave the rest unexplained. That table furnishes V, J and clone size, whereas the DNA furnished D and trimming. This sample comprises 190,000 or so clones, more than 85% of them detected only once. Around 3% of the sample goes to the ten largest clones.

Results the study describes overall, beyond this receptor: The quantity of clinical and demographic metadata differed by source and by participant and was supplied without curation.

To note about this clone: Its antigen remains undetermined. No base quality information exists; no much larger clone differs at one position.

The sequenced material came from peripheral blood. The rearranged chain carries TRBV5-1 and TRBJ2-7; no D gene is confidently identified. The clonotype originates from a middle-aged man with active or convalescent COVID-19. The DNA sequence is given as TGCGCCAGCAGCTTGGACAACTCCTACGAGCAGTACTTC. This yields the protein CASSLDNSYEQYF. Reference TRBV5-1 and TRBJ2-7 genes cover what lies past the CDR3, so the full variable domain is KAGVTQTPRYLIKTRGQQVTLSCSPISGHRSVSWYQQTPGQGLQFLFEYFSETQRNKGNFPGRFSGRQFSNSRSEMNVSTLELGDSALYLCASSLDNSYEQYFGPGTRLTVT.